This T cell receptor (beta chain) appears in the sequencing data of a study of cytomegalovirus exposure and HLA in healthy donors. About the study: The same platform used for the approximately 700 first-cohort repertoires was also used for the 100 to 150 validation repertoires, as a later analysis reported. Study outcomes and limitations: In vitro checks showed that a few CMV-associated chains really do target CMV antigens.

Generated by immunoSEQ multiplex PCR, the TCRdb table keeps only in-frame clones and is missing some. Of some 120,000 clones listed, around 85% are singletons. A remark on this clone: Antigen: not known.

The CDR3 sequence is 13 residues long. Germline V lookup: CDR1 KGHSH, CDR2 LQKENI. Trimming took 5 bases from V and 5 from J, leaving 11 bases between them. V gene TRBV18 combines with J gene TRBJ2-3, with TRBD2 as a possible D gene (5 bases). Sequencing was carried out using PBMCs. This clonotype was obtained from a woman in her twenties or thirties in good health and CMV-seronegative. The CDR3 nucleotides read TGTGCCAGCTCAGGGAGTGGTGAAGATACGCAGTATTTT. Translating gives CASSGSGEDTQYF. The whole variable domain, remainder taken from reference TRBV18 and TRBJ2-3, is NAGVMQNPRHLVRRRGQEARLRCSPMKGHSHVYWYRQLPEEGLKFMVYLQKENIIDESGMPKERFSAEFPKEGPSILRIQQVVRGDSAAYFCASSGSGEDTQYFGPGTRLTVL.